This note documents a single TCR beta chain sequence. Its specificity is unknown. This record comes from a study of Graves' ophthalmopathy and Graves' hyperthyroidism. The study, taken as a whole, reports: Both a 70.59% sensitivity and a 72.22% specificity characterized the model's predictions of ophthalmopathy progression.

The study amplified TCR beta CDR3 regions using RNA transcripts. HTBI primers served in a first-round RT-PCR, which a second-round multiplex PCR followed. TCRdb recomputed calls from the multiplex PCR reads with MiXCR, one row per CDR3 protein. The sample lists about 370,000 distinct CDR3 sequences, 17% occurring once. Trimming cost V 4 bases and J 6 bases, with 22 bases left between them. The CDR3 loop spans 16 amino acids. In germline, CDR1 is SGDLS, CDR2 YYNGEE. The source material was peripheral blood. The sequence derives from an adult woman with stable Graves' hyperthyroidism. The chain recombines TRBV9 with TRBJ1-2, with D uncertain. CDR3 DNA sequence: TGTGCCAGCAGCTTAACCCCCGCCGGGGTCCCTGATGGCTACACCTTC. Its translation: CASSLTPAGVPDGYTF.